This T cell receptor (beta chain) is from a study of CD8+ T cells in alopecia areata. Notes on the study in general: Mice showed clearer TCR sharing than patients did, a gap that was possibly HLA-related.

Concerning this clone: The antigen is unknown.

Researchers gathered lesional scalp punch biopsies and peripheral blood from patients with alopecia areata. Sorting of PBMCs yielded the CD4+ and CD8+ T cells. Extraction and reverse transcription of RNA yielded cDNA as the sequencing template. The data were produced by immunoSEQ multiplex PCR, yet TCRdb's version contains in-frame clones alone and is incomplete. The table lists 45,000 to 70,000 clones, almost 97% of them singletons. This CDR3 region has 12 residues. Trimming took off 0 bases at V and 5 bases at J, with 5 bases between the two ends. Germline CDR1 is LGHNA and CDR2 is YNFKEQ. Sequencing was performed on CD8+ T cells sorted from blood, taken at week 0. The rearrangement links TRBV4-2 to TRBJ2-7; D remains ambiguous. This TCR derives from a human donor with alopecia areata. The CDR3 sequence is CASSQDGDEQYF. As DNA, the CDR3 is TGTGCCAGCAGCCAAGACGGCGACGAGCAGTACTTC.